This record concerns one T cell receptor beta chain sequence. Its antigen is not identified. Amplification targeted TCR beta CDR3 regions from RNA transcripts. TCR CDR3 regions were first amplified by RT-PCR with HTBI primers. A single record per CDR3 protein comes from TCRdb applying MiXCR to the multiplex PCR reads. The sample gives roughly 500,000 distinct CDR3 sequences, around a quarter of which show up once; 10% to 12% is in the top ten. This entry belongs to a study of T cells in Graves' hyperthyroidism and ophthalmopathy. Overall study results and limits: Stable hyperthyroidism and ophthalmopathy were separated using 13 V-J signatures. Blood also contained most expanded thyroid clonotypes above 0.001.

Uncontrolled infection, other autoimmune disease, pregnancy or lactation excluded patients. The clonotype originates from a woman in her twenties or thirties with Graves' ophthalmopathy. Sequencing was carried out using blood.

The CDR3: CASPPGTGSSYEQYF. Here the CDR3 DNA reads TGTGCCAGCCCCCCCGGGACGGGGAGCTCCTACGAGCAGTACTTC. The V call is TRBV13, the J call TRBJ2-7; tentatively, D is TRBD1 or TRBD2 (5 bases each). In germline, CDR1 is PRHDT, CDR2 FYEKMQ (reference sequence). With 8 bases removed from V and 0 bases from J, the gap between germline ends came to 17 bases. The CDR3 sequence is 15 residues long.